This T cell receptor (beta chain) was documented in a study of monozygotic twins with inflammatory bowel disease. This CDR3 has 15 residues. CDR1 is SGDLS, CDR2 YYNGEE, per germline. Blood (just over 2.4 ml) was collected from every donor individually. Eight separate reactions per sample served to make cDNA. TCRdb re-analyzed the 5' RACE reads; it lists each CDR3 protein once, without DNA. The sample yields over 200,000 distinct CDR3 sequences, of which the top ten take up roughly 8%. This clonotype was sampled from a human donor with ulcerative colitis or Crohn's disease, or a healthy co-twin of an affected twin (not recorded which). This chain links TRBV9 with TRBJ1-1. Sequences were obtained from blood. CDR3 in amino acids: CASSVDNAADKDRAF. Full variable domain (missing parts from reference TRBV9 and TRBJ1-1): DSGVTQTPKHLITATGQRVTLRCSPRSGDLSVYWYQQSLDQGLQFLIQYYNGEERAKGNILERFSAQQFPDLHSELNLSSLELGDSALYFCASSVDNAADKDRAFGQGTRLTVV.